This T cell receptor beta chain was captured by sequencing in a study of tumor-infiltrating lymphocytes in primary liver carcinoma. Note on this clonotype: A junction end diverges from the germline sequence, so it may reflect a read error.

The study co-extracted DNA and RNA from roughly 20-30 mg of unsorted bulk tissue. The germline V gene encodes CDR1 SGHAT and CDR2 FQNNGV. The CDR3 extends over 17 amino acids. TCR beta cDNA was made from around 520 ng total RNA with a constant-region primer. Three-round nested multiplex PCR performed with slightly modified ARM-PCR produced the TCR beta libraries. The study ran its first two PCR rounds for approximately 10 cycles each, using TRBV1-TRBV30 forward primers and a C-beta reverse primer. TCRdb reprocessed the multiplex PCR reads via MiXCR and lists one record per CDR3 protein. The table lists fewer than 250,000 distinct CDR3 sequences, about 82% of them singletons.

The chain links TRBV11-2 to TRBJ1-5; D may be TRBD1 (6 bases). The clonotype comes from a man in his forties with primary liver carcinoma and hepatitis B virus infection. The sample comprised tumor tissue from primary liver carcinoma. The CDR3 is CTSSLVGVTGSIQLEHF. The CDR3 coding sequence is TGCACCAGCAGCTTAGTAGGGGTAACAGGGAGCATTCAGCTCGAACATTTT.